One and the same sample provided the 9 T cell receptor beta chains below, sequenced in a study of OX40 agonist ivuxolimab in advanced cancers. TCRdb's table, derived via immunoSEQ multiplex PCR, lists solely in-frame clones and lacks some. The repertoire includes 55,000 to 80,000 clones, about 91% of them detected once, and more than 10% sits in the top ten. Sequencing was performed on CD4+ or CD8+ T cells sorted from blood, taken in a trial of the OX40 agonist ivuxolimab. These TCRs come from an adult with an advanced solid tumor such as melanoma, head and neck, liver or kidney cancer.

This rearrangement joins TRBV10-2 to TRBJ1-2; D not certain. The CDR3 runs to 13 residues. Germline V gene sequence: CDR1 WSHSY, CDR2 SAAADI. Trimming pared 3 bases from V and 4 bases from J, leaving 9 bases between. CDR3 bases: TGCGCCAGCAGTGAAATCAGGTTCTATGGCTACACCTTC. Translating gives CASSEIRFYGYTF.

This sequence joins TRBV14 and TRBJ2-7; no clear D gene. V lost 4 bases and J 0 bases, leaving 7 bases between the germline ends. Looked up from germline, CDR1 is SGHDN and CDR2 is FVKESK. The CDR3 is made up of 13 amino acids. CDR3 residues: CASSLRTSYEQYF. The CDR3 nucleotides read TGTGCCAGCAGCCTCCGGACCTCCTACGAGCAGTACTTC.

The chain combines TRBV4-1 with TRBJ2-7, with 8 positions matching TRBD1. There are 14 residues in the CDR3. Trimming took 4 bases from V and 3 from J; bases not matched to a gene: 5. CDR1 and CDR2 from the germline V gene are MGHRA and YSYEKL. CDR3 protein: CASSPPGQGYEQYF. DNA for the CDR3: TGCGCCAGCAGCCCACCCGGACAGGGCTACGAGCAGTACTTC.

The J gene is TRBJ2-3, the V gene TRBV6-5; D is perhaps TRBD1 or TRBD2 (5 bases each). V lost 2 bases to trimming and J lost 4 bases, with 13 bases between them. This CDR3 comprises 15 residues. CDR1 and CDR2 from the germline V gene are MNHEY and SVGAGI. The CDR3 bases are TGTGCCAGCAGTTACCGGGGACCTTTCTCAGATACGCAGTATTTT. Protein product: CASSYRGPFSDTQYF.

V and J are TRBV9 and TRBJ1-3; no clear D. The CDR3 length is 14 residues. CDR1 and CDR2 from the germline V gene are SGDLS and YYNGEE. Trimming left V 3 bases short and J 10 bases short, with 17 bases between. As DNA, the CDR3 is TGTGCCAGCAGCGAGGGCATCGTGGGTGGGACCATATATTTT. Amino acids: CASSEGIVGGTIYF. Complete variable domain (other parts from reference TRBV9 and TRBJ1-3): DSGVTQTPKHLITATGQRVTLRCSPRSGDLSVYWYQQSLDQGLQFLIQYYNGEERAKGNILERFSAQQFPDLHSELNLSSLELGDSALYFCASSEGIVGGTIYFGEGSWLTVV.

The chain employs TRBV29-1 and TRBJ2-3, with 9 bases identical to TRBD2. V lost 6 bases and J lost 4; bases outside the gene matches: 11. Germline V gives CDR1 SQVTM, CDR2 ANQGSEA. CDR3 length equals 15 residues. CDR3 region: CSVASGREGADTQYF. The CDR3, as DNA: TGCAGCGTGGCCTCAGGGCGGGAGGGGGCAGATACGCAGTATTTT.

The rearrangement uses TRBV5-4 and TRBJ2-7, with TRBD2 matching over 9 bases. CDR1 is SGHNT and CDR2 is YYREEE in the germline V gene (reference sequence). Unmatched junction bases numbered 11, after V lost 4 bases and J lost 6 bases. The CDR3 is 15 residues long. The CDR3 bases are TGTGCCAGCAGCATCGGAGGCGGGAGGGCGGTCGAGCAGTACTTC. Protein product: CASSIGGGRAVEQYF.

This clone was recorded only once. The chain uses TRBV27 and TRBJ2-1; D perhaps matches TRBD1 (6 bases). The CDR3 loop spans 17 amino acids. Between the trimmed V and J ends, which lost 6 bases and 2 bases, there was a span of 20 bases. Germline CDR1 is MNHEY and CDR2 is SMNVEV (reference sequence). For the CDR3, the DNA is TGTGCCAGCAGACCCGACCCCGACAGGAGCGCCTACAATGAGCAGTTCTTC. Its translation: CASRPDPDRSAYNEQFF.

For this clone: Other DNA sequences in the sample encode the same CDR3. The rearrangement links TRBV5-6 to TRBJ1-1, with no clear D. V lost 0 bases to trimming and J lost 1 base, with 4 bases between them. Germline CDR1 SGHDT, CDR2 YYEEEE. This CDR3 is 13 amino acids long. The CDR3: CASSLVRNTEAFF. In DNA, the CDR3 is TGTGCCAGCAGCTTGGTTCGGAACACTGAAGCTTTCTTT.